This TCR beta chain was sequenced in a study of cytomegalovirus exposure and HLA in healthy donors. Study-wide points: Rarity characterized most TCR sequences, yet some public TCRs appeared in many donors. Cytomegalovirus status was reportedly diagnosed by the classifier with high sensitivity and specificity. Some 150 TCR beta chains were listed as cytomegalovirus-associated.

Regarding this clone: Its antigen is undetermined.

Using immunoSEQ multiplex PCR, the repertoire was profiled, and TCRdb retains in-frame clones only, with some absent. Here the sample spans about 160,000 clones, around 89% being singletons. Looked up from germline, CDR1 is MDHEN and CDR2 is SYDVKM. This CDR3 has 16 amino acids. The V end lost 2 bases, the J end lost 1 base, and 12 bases lay between the germline ends. The chain couples TRBV28 to TRBJ1-5; D possibly corresponds to TRBD1 (5 bases). The sequence came from a man between 18 and 29 years old in good health and CMV-seronegative. Specimen: PBMCs. CDR3 nucleotides: TGTGCCAGCAGTTTAAGGGGTTGGGGAAGCAATCAGCCCCAGCATTTT. This encodes CASSLRGWGSNQPQHF. Based on the CDR3 plus reference TRBV28 and TRBJ1-5, the full variable domain is DVKVTQSSRYLVKRTGEKVFLECVQDMDHENMFWYRQDPGLGLRLIYFSYDVKMKEKGDIPEGYSVSREKKERFSLILESASTNQTSMYLCASSLRGWGSNQPQHFGDGTRLSIL.